The 32 T cell receptor beta chains presented below share a single source sample, sequenced in a study of OX40 agonist ivuxolimab in advanced cancers. Sequencing used immunoSEQ multiplex PCR; TCRdb keeps in-frame clones, though not all of them. Altogether more than 90,000 clones are present, approximately 80% being singletons, with the ten largest covering approximately 5.5%. The sequences come from CD4+ or CD8+ T cells sorted from blood, collected in a trial of the OX40 agonist ivuxolimab. The receptors here all came from an adult with an advanced solid tumor such as melanoma, head and neck, liver or kidney cancer.

The J gene is TRBJ1-2, the V gene TRBV20-1, with 7 bases matching TRBD1. This CDR3 contains 11 residues. Losses at the gene ends were 6 bases for V and 8 bases for J; bases not matched to a gene: 6. CDR1 is DFQATT and CDR2 is SNEGSKA in the germline V gene (reference sequence). The CDR3 sequence is CSASQGGGYTF. CDR3 sequence (DNA): TGCAGTGCCTCCCAGGGGGGCGGCTACACCTTC.

The CDR3 spells CASSLQGQGLGYGYTF. As DNA, the CDR3 is TGTGCCAGCAGCTTACAAGGACAGGGGCTTGGCTATGGCTACACCTTC. This chain joins TRBV7-2 and TRBJ1-2; 9 bases agree with TRBD1. Germline V CDR1 and CDR2: SGHTA, FQGNSA. The V gene end was trimmed by 2 bases and the J gene end by 4 bases; junction bases not matched to a gene: 8. The CDR3 has 16 residues. Drawing the rest from reference TRBV7-2 and TRBJ1-2, the complete variable domain is GAGVSQSPSNKVTEKGKDVELRCDPISGHTALYWYRQSLGQGLEFLIYFQGNSAPDKSGLPSDRFSAERTGGSVSTLTIQRTQQEDSAVYLCASSLQGQGLGYGYTFGSGTRLTVV.

The chain couples TRBV4-3 to TRBJ2-7; TRBD2 matches at 10 bases. Per the germline V gene, CDR1 is LGHNA and CDR2 is YSLEER. The length of the CDR3 is 15 residues. The junction had 4 bases not matched to a gene; V was cut back by 5 bases and J by 0 bases. CDR3: CASSILAGPSYEQYF. CDR3 DNA sequence: TGCGCCAGCAGCATACTAGCGGGGCCCTCCTACGAGCAGTACTTC.

The rearrangement links TRBV19 to TRBJ1-5; D remains unclear. Germline assignment: CDR1 LNHDA and CDR2 SQIVND (reference sequence). Trimming removed 5 bases at V and 3 bases at J, with 23 bases between. CDR3 size: 18 residues. The CDR3 here is CASSRPLGDLGDNQPQHF. DNA of the CDR3: TGTGCCAGTAGTCGGCCCCTCGGAGACTTGGGTGACAATCAGCCCCAGCATTTT.

The chain links TRBV7-3 to TRBJ1-1; TRBD1 matches 10 bases. The germline gives CDR1 SGHTA, CDR2 FQGTGA. J gave up 5 bases and V 4 bases, and 13 bases lay outside the gene matches. This CDR3 is built from 17 residues. CDR3 in amino acids: CASSSGPSGQGGTEAFF. The CDR3, as DNA: TGTGCCAGCAGCTCCGGTCCGTCCGGACAGGGGGGGACTGAAGCTTTCTTT.

The chain has TRBV12-5 and TRBJ1-2, with D possibly matching TRBD1 (6 bases). The length of the CDR3 is 13 residues. V dropped 7 bases and J dropped 2 bases, with 11 bases sitting between them. Germline loops: CDR1 LGHNT, CDR2 FRNRAP. In DNA, the CDR3 is TGTGCTAGTGCTCTGACAGGAAACTATGGCTACACCTTC. This encodes CASALTGNYGYTF.

The chain recombines TRBV5-6 with TRBJ2-3; 11 positions match TRBD2. The length of the CDR3 is 14 residues. With V trimmed by 9 bases and J by 5 bases, 8 bases remained unmatched. CDR1 and CDR2 (germline): SGHDT, YYEEEE. The CDR3 protein is CATTLAGVGDTQYF. CDR3 coding DNA: TGTGCCACCACACTAGCGGGAGTTGGAGATACGCAGTATTTT.

This clone has a handful of counts. Relative to the germline gene, one junction end is altered; a read error may explain this. The chain is built from TRBV20-1 and TRBJ1-1; no clear D gene. The CDR3 is 10 amino acids. Looked up from germline, CDR1 is DFQATT and CDR2 is SNEGSKA (reference sequence). CDR3 residues: CSAGEIEAFF. Here the CDR3 DNA reads TGCAGTGCTGGAGAGATTGAAGCTTTCTTT.

The sample holds one count of this clone. This chain links TRBV11-2 with TRBJ2-2, with TRBD2 matching 8 bases. The CDR3 covers 16 residues. Per the germline V gene, CDR1 is SGHAT and CDR2 is FQNNGV. The V and J ends lost 3 bases and 4 bases, in that order; junction bases with no gene match: 7. The CDR3 region has the DNA TGTGCCAGCAGCTTTTTCCGGGAGGGCCGCACCGGGGAGCTGTTTTTT. This gives the protein CASSFFREGRTGELFF.

The chain employs TRBV18 and TRBJ2-3; D tentatively fits TRBD1 or TRBD2 (6 bases each). The V gene's germline CDR1 is KGHSH and CDR2 LQKENI. CDR3 length: 13 residues. V was clipped by 0 bases and J by 10 bases, with 11 bases between them. The CDR3 loop reads CASSPPGGASQYF. Written as DNA, the CDR3 is TGTGCCAGCTCACCACCGGGGGGCGCATCGCAGTATTTT.

The chain carries TRBV19 and TRBJ2-3; D is possibly TRBD1 (6 bases). V lost 4 bases to trimming and J lost 1 base, with 15 bases between them. This CDR3 region has 16 residues. Germline assignment: CDR1 LNHDA and CDR2 SQIVND (reference sequence). DNA of the CDR3: TGTGCCAGTAGTACCTCTACGGGACAAGGCACAGATACGCAGTATTTT. It is translated as CASSTSTGQGTDTQYF.

The chain has TRBV7-8 and TRBJ1-6, with 8 bases lining up with TRBD1. Germline trimming cut 2 bases from V and 7 bases from J; bases unmatched to any gene: 1. Per the germline V gene, CDR1 is SGHVS and CDR2 is FQNEAQ. The CDR3 spans 14 residues. The CDR3 region has the DNA TGTGCCAGCAGCTTACGACAGGGGAATTCACCCCTCCACTTT. Protein: CASSLRQGNSPLHF.

This clone was counted a single time. The chain is built from TRBV5-1 and TRBJ2-2, with D perhaps given as TRBD1 or TRBD2 (5 bases each). Trimming cost V 5 bases and J 2 bases, with 16 bases left between them. Germline V lookup: CDR1 SGHRS, CDR2 YFSETQ. This CDR3 has 16 amino acids. For the CDR3, the DNA is TGCGCCAGCAGTTTTACCGGGACCACCAACACCGGGGAGCTGTTTTTT. This gives the protein CASSFTGTTNTGELFF.

The V and J genes are TRBV18 and TRBJ1-1, with D maybe TRBD1 (6 bases). Trimming cost V 6 bases and J 4 bases, with 15 bases left between them. CDR3 length: 14 residues. The germline V gene encodes CDR1 KGHSH and CDR2 LQKENI. DNA for the CDR3: TGTGCCAGCTCGGGGACGGGGGGCCGCACTGAAGCTTTCTTT. This gives the protein CASSGTGGRTEAFF.

The chain carries TRBV28 and TRBJ2-1, with D perhaps matching TRBD2 (5 bases). Germline CDR1 MDHEN, CDR2 SYDVKM. V lost 2 bases and J lost 6, with 14 bases in between. The CDR3 consists of 15 residues. The CDR3 nucleotides are TGTGCCAGCAGTTTACTACCCGGGGTGTTCAATGAGCAGTTCTTC. Its translation: CASSLLPGVFNEQFF.

CDR3 bases: TGCGCCAGCAGCCCCGGCCCGACAGCCGGAAACACCATATATTTT. Its translation is CASSPGPTAGNTIYF. The chain uses TRBV5-1 and TRBJ1-3; a weak D match, TRBD1 (5 bases). The CDR3 loop spans 15 amino acids. Germline values: CDR1 SGHRS, CDR2 YFSETQ. Trimming took off 4 bases at V and 4 bases at J, with 15 bases between the two ends.

This sequence joins TRBV5-1 and TRBJ1-1, with a possible D match to TRBD1 (6 bases). CDR3 size: 15 residues. CDR1 and CDR2 from the germline V gene are SGHRS and YFSETQ. V shed 2 bases and J shed 3 bases, with 14 bases lying between them. In DNA, the CDR3 is TGCGCCAGCAGCTTACAGGGTTTGGGGGACACTGAAGCTTTCTTT. Translation gives CASSLQGLGDTEAFF.

The chain employs TRBV4-1 and TRBJ2-3; 7 bases fit TRBD2. The ends lost 0 bases at V and 2 bases at J; junction bases unmatched: 8. The CDR3 has 17 amino acids. Germline V lookup: CDR1 MGHRA, CDR2 YSYEKL. The CDR3 region has the DNA TGCGCCAGCAGCCAAGACGTCGCTAGCGGATTCACAGATACGCAGTATTTT. Residues: CASSQDVASGFTDTQYF.

The rearrangement uses TRBV6-4 and TRBJ1-5; 10 nucleotides agree with TRBD1. The V gene end was trimmed by 5 bases and the J gene end by 9 bases; junction bases not matched to a gene: 4. In germline, CDR1 is MRHNA, CDR2 SNTAGT. CDR3 length: 13 residues. The DNA of the CDR3 is TGTGCCAGCAGTAAGGACAGGGGGGGGCCCCAGCATTTT. Protein sequence: CASSKDRGGPQHF.

This clone was seen ten or more times. V gene TRBV11-2 combines with J gene TRBJ1-2; D is uncertain. Germline-derived CDR1 and CDR2 are SGHAT and FQNNGV. With 0 bases removed from V and 8 bases from J, the gap between germline ends came to 10 bases. This CDR3 contains 13 residues. The DNA for the CDR3 is TGTGCCAGCAGCTTAGATAAGTCCGGGGGCTACACCTTC. Its translation is CASSLDKSGGYTF.

The rearrangement uses TRBV7-2 and TRBJ2-1; D not certain. Deletions cut 4 bases from V and 10 bases from J, with 11 bases between. This CDR3 has 12 residues. The germline V gene has CDR1 SGHTA and CDR2 FQGNSA. DNA of the CDR3: TGTGCCAGCAGCTCCTTGGCAACGGAGCAGTTCTTC. Its protein is CASSSLATEQFF.

The chain employs TRBV18 and TRBJ2-1; TRBD1 is a possible D gene (5 bases). The CDR3 covers 14 residues. V was shortened by 5 bases and J by 6 bases, with 14 bases between the two germline ends. Per the germline V gene, CDR1 is KGHSH and CDR2 is LQKENI. The CDR3 nucleotides read TGTGCCAGCTCAACGCGGACACCCCTCAATGAGCAGTTCTTC. This sequence encodes CASSTRTPLNEQFF. The entire variable domain, with the rest obtained from reference TRBV18 and TRBJ2-1, is as follows: NAGVMQNPRHLVRRRGQEARLRCSPMKGHSHVYWYRQLPEEGLKFMVYLQKENIIDESGMPKERFSAEFPKEGPSILRIQQVVRGDSAAYFCASSTRTPLNEQFFGPGTRLTVL.

This chain links TRBV29-1 with TRBJ1-1, with D possibly TRBD1 on 6 matching bases. Germline-derived CDR1 and CDR2 are SQVTM and ANQGSEA. This CDR3 spans 13 amino acids. Trimming shortened V by 6 bases and J by 0 bases, and 11 bases separated the two germline ends. The CDR3 here is CSVVGQLNTEAFF. The DNA of the CDR3 is TGCAGCGTGGTGGGACAACTGAACACTGAAGCTTTCTTT.

This clone has only one observation. Written as DNA, the CDR3 is TGTGCCAGCAGCTTAGATGCGGCCGGGGAGCTGTTTTTT. Its protein is CASSLDAAGELFF. This sequence joins TRBV7-9 and TRBJ2-2; no clear D. Germline V gene data show CDR1 as SEHNR and CDR2 as FQNEAQ (reference sequence). V was cut by 1 base and J by 6 bases, with 6 bases left in between. This CDR3 is 13 amino acids long.

The chain carries TRBV27 and TRBJ2-7; D may be TRBD2 (5 bases). Trimming shortened V by 6 bases and J by 2 bases, and 11 bases separated the two germline ends. The CDR3 has 13 residues. CDR1 MNHEY and CDR2 SMNVEV come from the germline V gene (reference sequence). In nucleotides, the CDR3 is TGTGCCAGCAGCCCGGGGAGACCCTACGAGCAGTACTTC. Amino acids: CASSPGRPYEQYF.

The V gene is TRBV7-2, the J gene TRBJ2-1; D perhaps matches TRBD1 (5 bases). The germline V gene encodes CDR1 SGHTA and CDR2 FQGNSA. There are 10 residues in the CDR3. Trimming left V 11 bases short and J 5 bases short, with 7 bases between. CDR3 amino acids: CALGDNEQFF. CDR3 DNA sequence: TGTGCCTTAGGGGACAATGAGCAGTTCTTC.

V usage is TRBV5-1 and J usage is TRBJ2-7; 7 bases match TRBD1. Germline V gives CDR1 SGHRS, CDR2 YFSETQ. The V and J ends lost 4 bases and 3 bases, in that order; junction bases with no gene match: 10. The CDR3 is 15 residues long. The CDR3 loop reads CASSPSPGQVYEQYF. As DNA, the CDR3 is TGCGCCAGCAGCCCGTCCCCCGGACAGGTCTACGAGCAGTACTTC.

The CDR3 DNA sequence: TGTGCCAGCAGAGGGACAGGGTATTGGGAAAAACTGTTTTTT. Its protein product is CASRGTGYWEKLFF. The chain employs TRBV2 and TRBJ1-4; TRBD1 agrees at 9 bases. CDR3 length: 14 residues. V shed 6 bases, J shed 8 bases, and the junction held 7 bases outside the gene matches. Germline values: CDR1 SNHLY, CDR2 FYNNEI. Based on the CDR3 plus reference TRBV2 and TRBJ1-4, the full variable domain is EPEVTQTPSHQVTQMGQEVILRCVPISNHLYFYWYRQILGQKVEFLVSFYNNEISEKSEIFDDQFSVERPDGSNFTLKIRSTKLEDSAMYFCASRGTGYWEKLFFGSGTQLSVL.

This CDR3 is CASRGIATDTQYF. The CDR3 DNA follows: TGTGCCAGCAGAGGGATAGCCACAGATACGCAGTATTTT. The chain recombines TRBV27 with TRBJ2-3; unclear D gene. Trimming left V 6 bases short and J 2 bases short, with 9 bases between. Germline V gene data show CDR1 as MNHEY and CDR2 as SMNVEV (reference sequence). The CDR3 loop spans 13 amino acids.

The gene calls are TRBV2 and TRBJ2-2; the D call may be TRBD1 or TRBD2 (5 bases each). Trimming pared 4 bases from V and 4 bases from J, leaving 13 bases between. Germline CDR1 SNHLY, CDR2 FYNNEI. CDR3 length: 15 amino acids. The CDR3 region has the DNA TGTGCCAGCAGTGGGGGGTCGTACGGCACCGGGGAGCTGTTTTTT. Its translation is CASSGGSYGTGELFF.

CDR3 coding DNA: TGTGCCAGCAGTTATATCGACTCTGGAAACACCATATATTTT. Translated: CASSYIDSGNTIYF. The chain employs TRBV6-5 and TRBJ1-3; D remains unclear. The length of the CDR3 is 14 residues. Trimming shortened V by 3 bases and J by 0 bases, and 6 bases separated the two germline ends. Per germline, CDR1 MNHEY and CDR2 SVGAGI.

The chain couples TRBV6-1 to TRBJ1-1, with unresolved D. The V end lost 1 base, the J end lost 11 bases, and 11 bases lay between the germline ends. Germline loops: CDR1 MNHNS, CDR2 SASEGT. CDR3 size: 12 residues. CDR3 nucleotide sequence: TGTGCCAGCAGTGAAGGGGGTACAGTCGCTTTCTTT. Translation: CASSEGGTVAFF.